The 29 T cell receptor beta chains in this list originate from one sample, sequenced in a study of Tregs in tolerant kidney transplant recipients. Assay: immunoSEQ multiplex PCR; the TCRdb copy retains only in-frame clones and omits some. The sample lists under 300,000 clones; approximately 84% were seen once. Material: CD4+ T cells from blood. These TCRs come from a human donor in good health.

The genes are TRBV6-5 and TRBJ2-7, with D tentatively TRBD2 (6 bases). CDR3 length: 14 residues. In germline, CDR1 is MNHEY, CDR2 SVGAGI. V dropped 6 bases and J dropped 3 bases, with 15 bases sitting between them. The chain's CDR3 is CASSPRGSDYEQYF. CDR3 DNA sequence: TGTGCCAGCAGCCCACGGGGGTCGGACTACGAGCAGTACTTC.

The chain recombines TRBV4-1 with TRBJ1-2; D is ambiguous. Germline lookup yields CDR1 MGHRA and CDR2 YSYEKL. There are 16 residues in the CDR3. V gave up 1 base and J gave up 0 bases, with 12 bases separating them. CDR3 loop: CASSQVLGSSNYGYTF. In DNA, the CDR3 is TGCGCCAGCAGCCAAGTATTGGGCAGCTCTAACTATGGCTACACCTTC.

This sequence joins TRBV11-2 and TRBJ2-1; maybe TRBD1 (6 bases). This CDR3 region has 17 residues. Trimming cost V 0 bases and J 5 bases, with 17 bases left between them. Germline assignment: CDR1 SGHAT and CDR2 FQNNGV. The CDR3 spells CASSLDYRVDEHNEQFF. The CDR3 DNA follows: TGTGCCAGCAGCTTAGATTACAGGGTAGACGAACACAATGAGCAGTTCTTC. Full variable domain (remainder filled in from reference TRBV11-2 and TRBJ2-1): EAGVAQSPRYKIIEKRQSVAFWCNPISGHATLYWYQQILGQGPKLLIQFQNNGVVDDSQLPKDRFSAERLKGVDSTLKIQPAKLEDSAVYLCASSLDYRVDEHNEQFFGPGTRLTVL.

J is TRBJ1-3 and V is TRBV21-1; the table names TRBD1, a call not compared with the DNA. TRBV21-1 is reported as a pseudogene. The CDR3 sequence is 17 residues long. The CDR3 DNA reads TGTGCCAGCAGCGCCCGAAAGATAGGGGGCATTGGAAACACCATATATTTT. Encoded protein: CASSARKIGGIGNTIYF.

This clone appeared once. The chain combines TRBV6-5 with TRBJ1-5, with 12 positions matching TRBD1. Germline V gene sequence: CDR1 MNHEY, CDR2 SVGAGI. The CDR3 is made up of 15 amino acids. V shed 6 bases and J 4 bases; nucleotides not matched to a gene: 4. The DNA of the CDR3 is TGTGCCAGCAGCTGGGACAGGGGGCGAAATCAGCCCCAGCATTTT. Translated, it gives CASSWDRGRNQPQHF.

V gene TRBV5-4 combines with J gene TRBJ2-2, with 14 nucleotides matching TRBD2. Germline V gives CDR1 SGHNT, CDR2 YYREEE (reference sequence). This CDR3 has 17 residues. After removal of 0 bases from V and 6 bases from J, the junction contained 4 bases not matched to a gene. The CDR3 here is CASSLVGLAGVAGELFF. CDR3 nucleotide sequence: TGTGCCAGCAGCTTGGTGGGACTAGCGGGAGTGGCCGGGGAGCTGTTTTTT.

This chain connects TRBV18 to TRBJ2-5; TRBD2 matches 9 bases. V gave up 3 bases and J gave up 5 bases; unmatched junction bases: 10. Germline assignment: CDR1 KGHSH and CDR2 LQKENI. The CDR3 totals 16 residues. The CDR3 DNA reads TGTGCCAGCTCACCCTTATTAGCGGGAGTCGGGGAGACCCAGTACTTC. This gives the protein CASSPLLAGVGETQYF.

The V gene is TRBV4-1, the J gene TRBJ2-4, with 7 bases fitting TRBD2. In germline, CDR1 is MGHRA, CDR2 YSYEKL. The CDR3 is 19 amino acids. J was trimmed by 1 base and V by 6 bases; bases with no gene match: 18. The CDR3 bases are TGCGCCAGCAGGGAAGGGCGACTGGGAGGGGAGGGGGCCAAAAACATTCAGTACTTC. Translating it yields CASREGRLGGEGAKNIQYF.

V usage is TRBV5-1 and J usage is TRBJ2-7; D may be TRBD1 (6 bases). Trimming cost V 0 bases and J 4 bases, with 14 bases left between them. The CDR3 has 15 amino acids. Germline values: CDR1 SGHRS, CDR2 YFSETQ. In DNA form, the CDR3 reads TGCGCCAGCAGCTTGGCAGGACAGACCTCGTACGAGCAGTACTTC. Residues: CASSLAGQTSYEQYF. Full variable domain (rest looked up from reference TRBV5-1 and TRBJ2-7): KAGVTQTPRYLIKTRGQQVTLSCSPISGHRSVSWYQQTPGQGLQFLFEYFSETQRNKGNFPGRFSGRQFSNSRSEMNVSTLELGDSALYLCASSLAGQTSYEQYFGPGTRLTVT.

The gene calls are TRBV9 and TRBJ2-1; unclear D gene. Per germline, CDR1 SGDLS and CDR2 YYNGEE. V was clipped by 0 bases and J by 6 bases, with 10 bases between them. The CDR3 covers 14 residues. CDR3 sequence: CASSVDSASNEQFF. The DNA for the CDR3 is TGTGCCAGCAGCGTAGACTCAGCGAGCAATGAGCAGTTCTTC.

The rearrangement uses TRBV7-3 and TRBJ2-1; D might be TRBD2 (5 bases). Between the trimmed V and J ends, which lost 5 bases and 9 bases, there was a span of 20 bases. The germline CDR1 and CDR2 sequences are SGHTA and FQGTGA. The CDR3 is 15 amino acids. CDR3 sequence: CASSPADSEPGEQFF. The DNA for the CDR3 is TGTGCCAGCAGCCCAGCGGACTCCGAACCGGGTGAGCAGTTCTTC.

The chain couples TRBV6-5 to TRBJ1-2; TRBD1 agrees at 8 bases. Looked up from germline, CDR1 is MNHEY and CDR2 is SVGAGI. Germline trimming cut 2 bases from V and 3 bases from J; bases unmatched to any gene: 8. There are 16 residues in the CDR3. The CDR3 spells CASSYGTGPGDYGYTF. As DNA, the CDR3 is TGTGCCAGCAGTTACGGGACAGGTCCCGGAGACTATGGCTACACCTTC.

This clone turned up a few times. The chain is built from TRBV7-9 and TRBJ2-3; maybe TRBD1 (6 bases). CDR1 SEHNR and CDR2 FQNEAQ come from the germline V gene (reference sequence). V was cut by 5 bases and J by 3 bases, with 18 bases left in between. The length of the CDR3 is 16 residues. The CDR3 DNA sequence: TGTGCCAGCAGCGCGTTATTTACAGGGACGACAGATACGCAGTATTTT. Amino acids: CASSALFTGTTDTQYF.

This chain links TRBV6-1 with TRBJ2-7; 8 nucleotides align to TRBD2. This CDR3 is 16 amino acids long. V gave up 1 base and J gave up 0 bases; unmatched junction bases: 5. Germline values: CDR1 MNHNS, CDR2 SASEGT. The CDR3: CASSEVYSGTSYEQYF. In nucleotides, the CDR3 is TGTGCCAGCAGTGAAGTCTATAGCGGGACCTCCTACGAGCAGTACTTC.

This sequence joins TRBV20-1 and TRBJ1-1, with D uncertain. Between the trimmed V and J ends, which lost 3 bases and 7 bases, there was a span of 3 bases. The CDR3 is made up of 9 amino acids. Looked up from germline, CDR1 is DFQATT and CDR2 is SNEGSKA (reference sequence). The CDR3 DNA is TGCAGTGCTAGCCGTGAAGCTTTCTTT. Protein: CSASREAFF.

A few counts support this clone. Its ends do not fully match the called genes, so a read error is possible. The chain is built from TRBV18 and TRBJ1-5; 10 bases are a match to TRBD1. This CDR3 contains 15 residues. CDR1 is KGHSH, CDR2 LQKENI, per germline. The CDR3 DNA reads TGTGCCAGCTCACCTTCGACAGGGGGCAACCAGCCCCAGCATTTT. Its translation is CASSPSTGGNQPQHF.

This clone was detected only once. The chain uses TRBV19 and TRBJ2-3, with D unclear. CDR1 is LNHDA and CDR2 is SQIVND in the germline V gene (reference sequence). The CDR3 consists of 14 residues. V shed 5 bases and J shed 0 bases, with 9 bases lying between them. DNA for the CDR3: TGTGCCAGTAGTGTCAGACAAAGCACAGATACGCAGTATTTT. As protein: CASSVRQSTDTQYF.

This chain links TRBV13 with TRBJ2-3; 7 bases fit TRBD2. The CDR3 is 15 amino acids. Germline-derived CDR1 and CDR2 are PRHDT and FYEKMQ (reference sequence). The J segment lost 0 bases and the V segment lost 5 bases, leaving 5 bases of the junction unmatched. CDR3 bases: TGTGCCAGCAGCCCCCTCGGGGGGAGCACAGATACGCAGTATTTT. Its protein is CASSPLGGSTDTQYF.

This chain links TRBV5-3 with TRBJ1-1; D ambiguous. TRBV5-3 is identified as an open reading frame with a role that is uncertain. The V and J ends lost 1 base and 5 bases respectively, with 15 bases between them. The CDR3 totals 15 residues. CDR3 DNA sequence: TGTGCCAGAAGCTTGTTGCGAGAAGAGACTACTGAAGCTTTCTTT. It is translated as CARSLLREETTEAFF.

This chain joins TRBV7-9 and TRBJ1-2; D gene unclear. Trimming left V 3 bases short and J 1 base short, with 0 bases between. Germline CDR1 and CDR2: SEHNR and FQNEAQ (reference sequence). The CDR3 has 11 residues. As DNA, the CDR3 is TGTGCCAGCAGCTTTAACTATGGCTACACCTTC. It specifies CASSFNYGYTF.

CDR3 coding DNA: TGCGCCAGCAGGGGCGGCAGGGGGCGCGGGGAAGCTTTCTTT. This encodes CASRGGRGRGEAFF. The rearrangement joins TRBV4-1 to TRBJ1-1; 8 bases align to TRBD1. Looked up from germline, CDR1 is MGHRA and CDR2 is YSYEKL. This CDR3 is built from 14 residues. J gave up 8 bases and V 6 bases, and 11 bases lay outside the gene matches.

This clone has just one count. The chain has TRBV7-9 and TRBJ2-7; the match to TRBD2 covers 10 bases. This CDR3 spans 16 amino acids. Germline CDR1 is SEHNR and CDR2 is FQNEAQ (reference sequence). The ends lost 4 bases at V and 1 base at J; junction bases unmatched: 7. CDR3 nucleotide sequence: TGTGCCAGCAGCTCCCCGAGCGGGGGGGGTTCCTACGAGCAGTACTTC. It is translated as CASSSPSGGGSYEQYF.

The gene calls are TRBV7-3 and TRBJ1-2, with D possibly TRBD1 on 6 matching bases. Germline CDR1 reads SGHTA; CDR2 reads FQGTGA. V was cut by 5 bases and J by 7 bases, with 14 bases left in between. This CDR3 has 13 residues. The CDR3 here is CASSPYRDGGYTF. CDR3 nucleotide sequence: TGTGCCAGCAGCCCCTACAGGGATGGTGGCTACACCTTC.

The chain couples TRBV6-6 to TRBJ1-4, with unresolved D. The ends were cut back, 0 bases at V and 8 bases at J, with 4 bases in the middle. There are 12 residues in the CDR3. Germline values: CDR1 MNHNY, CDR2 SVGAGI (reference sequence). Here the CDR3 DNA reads TGTGCCAGCAGTTACTCCCGGGAAAAACTGTTTTTT. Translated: CASSYSREKLFF.

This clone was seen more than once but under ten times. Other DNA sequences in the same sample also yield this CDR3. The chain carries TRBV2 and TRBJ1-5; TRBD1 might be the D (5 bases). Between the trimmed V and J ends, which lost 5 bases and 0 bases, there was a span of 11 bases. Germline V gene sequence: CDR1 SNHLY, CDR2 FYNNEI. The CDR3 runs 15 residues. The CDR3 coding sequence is TGTGCCAGCAGTCCCCAGGGATTTAGCAATCAGCCCCAGCATTTT. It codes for CASSPQGFSNQPQHF.

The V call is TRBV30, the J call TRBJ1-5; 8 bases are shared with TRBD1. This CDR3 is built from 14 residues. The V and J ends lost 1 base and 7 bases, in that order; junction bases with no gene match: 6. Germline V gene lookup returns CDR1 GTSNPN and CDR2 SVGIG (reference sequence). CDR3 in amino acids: CAWSDQGAHQPQHF. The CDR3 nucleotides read TGTGCCTGGAGTGACCAGGGGGCGCACCAGCCCCAGCATTTT.

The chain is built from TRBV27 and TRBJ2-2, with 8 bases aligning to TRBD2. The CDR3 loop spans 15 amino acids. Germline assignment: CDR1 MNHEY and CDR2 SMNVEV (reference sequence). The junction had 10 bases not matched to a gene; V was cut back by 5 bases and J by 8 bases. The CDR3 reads CASSEAGGPQGELFF. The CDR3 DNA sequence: TGTGCCAGCAGTGAGGCGGGAGGCCCTCAAGGGGAGCTGTTTTTT.

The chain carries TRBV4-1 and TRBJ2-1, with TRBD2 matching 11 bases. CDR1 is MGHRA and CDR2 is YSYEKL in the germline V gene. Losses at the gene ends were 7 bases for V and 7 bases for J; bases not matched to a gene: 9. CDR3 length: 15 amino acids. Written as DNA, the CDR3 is TGCGCCAGCACCGGCCTGGGACTAGCGGTTAATGAGCAGTTCTTC. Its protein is CASTGLGLAVNEQFF.

Here the CDR3 reads CAWRRNRDAQFF. Here the CDR3 DNA reads TGTGCCTGGAGGAGAAACAGGGATGCGCAGTTCTTC. The chain combines TRBV30 with TRBJ2-1; possible D gene TRBD1, 6 bases. CDR3 size: 12 residues. The ends were cut back, 3 bases at V and 12 bases at J, with 15 bases in the middle. From germline, CDR1 is GTSNPN and CDR2 SVGIG (reference sequence).